This TCR beta chain was sequenced in a study of monozygotic twins with inflammatory bowel disease. The CDR3 sequence is 13 residues long. Germline CDR1 DFQATT, CDR2 SNEGSKA (reference sequence). The authors used around 3,500 ng of total RNA per TCR library. UMIs bearing a 6-nucleotide sample barcode were added through template switching. After re-calling the 5' RACE reads, TCRdb lists one entry per CDR3 protein, DNA absent. In total, the table holds fewer than 350,000 distinct CDR3 sequences. Overall study findings and caveats: People with IBD had fewer clonotypes in common with others than healthy twins did, especially with disease activity.

On this clonotype: The antigen is undetermined.

The chain links TRBV20-1 to TRBJ2-2; as DNA is missing, the TRBD2 call by TCRdb cannot be tested. Sequenced material: blood. The origin of this receptor is a human donor with ulcerative colitis or Crohn's disease, or a healthy co-twin of an affected twin (not recorded which). CDR3 region: CSARGPIPGELFF.